This record concerns one T cell receptor (beta chain) sequence. These data come from a study of cytotoxic CD8 clonotypes in ibrutinib-treated CLL. Study-wide background: On average, each sample had some 260,000 productive templates and more than 75,000 productive rearrangements.

This table comes from immunoSEQ multiplex PCR, and its TCRdb copy is limited to in-frame clones, with some not included. Of hundreds of thousands of clones listed, around four fifths were seen once; the top ten hold over 6.5%. The source material was PBMCs, sampled before ibrutinib treatment. This receptor was obtained from a human donor with chronic lymphocytic leukemia.

CDR3 in amino acids: CASSFLAGPQETQYF. As DNA, the CDR3 is TGTGCCAGCAGTTTTCTGGCGGGACCCCAAGAGACCCAGTACTTC. The chain carries TRBV27 and TRBJ2-5; D is possibly TRBD2 (6 bases). Germline lookup yields CDR1 MNHEY and CDR2 SMNVEV (reference sequence). The CDR3 covers 15 residues. V dropped 3 bases and J dropped 1 base, with 12 bases sitting between them.